This entry lists 29 T cell receptor beta chains sequenced from one sample in a study of beta chain features in type 1 diabetes. cDNA synthesis used the whole RNA isolate, giving expressed TCRB sequences. Profiling relied on immunoSEQ multiplex PCR, and the TCRdb table lists in-frame clones only, not all of them. In the table there are under 200,000 clones, less than 9.5% of which are singletons. Specimen: central memory CD4+ T cells from blood. The receptors shown here come from a young woman in good health.

The chain employs TRBV30 and TRBJ2-7; possibly TRBD1 for D (5 bases). This CDR3 has 11 residues. CDR1 GTSNPN and CDR2 SVGIG come from the germline V gene (reference sequence). The germline V and J ends were trimmed by 8 bases and 3 bases, with 11 bases remaining between them. This CDR3 reads CAGLRGYEQYF. The CDR3 DNA sequence: TGTGCCGGGTTAAGGGGCTACGAGCAGTACTTC.

This clone turned up a few times. DNA of the CDR3: TGTGCCAGCAGCCGGACAGGGAAGGAGACCCAGTACTTC. Its translation: CASSRTGKETQYF. V and J are TRBV10-3 and TRBJ2-5, with 8 nucleotides matching TRBD1. The CDR3 runs 13 residues. Trimming removed 10 bases from V and 5 bases from J; junction bases left unmatched: 9. CDR1 and CDR2 from the germline V gene are ENHRY and SYGVKD.

This sequence joins TRBV4-3 and TRBJ2-6; TRBD2 matches 9 bases. The germline V gene encodes CDR1 LGHNA and CDR2 YSLEER. There are 21 residues in the CDR3. The V gene end was trimmed by 0 bases and the J gene end by 0 bases; junction bases not matched to a gene: 12. CDR3 coding DNA: TGCGCCAGCAGCCAAGATCACCGAGGTAGCGGGGGCTTCTCTGGGGCCAACGTCCTGACTTTC. As protein: CASSQDHRGSGGFSGANVLTF.

This chain uses TRBV7-3 with TRBJ2-2; the match to TRBD2 covers 9 bases. The CDR3 runs 16 residues. J lost 6 bases, V lost 5 bases, and 10 bases had no gene match. CDR1 SGHTA and CDR2 FQGTGA come from the germline V gene. CDR3 amino acids: CASSPSVAGAPGELFF. CDR3 sequence (DNA): TGTGCCAGCAGCCCATCAGTAGCGGGGGCTCCCGGGGAGCTGTTTTTT.

V is TRBV30 and J is TRBJ1-1; D is unresolved. CDR1 GTSNPN and CDR2 SVGIG come from the germline V gene (reference sequence). Trimming took 6 bases from V and 10 from J, leaving 15 bases between them. CDR3 length equals 11 residues. The CDR3 coding sequence is TGTGCCTGCAGGACCGCCAGCGGAGCTTTCTTT. Protein sequence: CACRTASGAFF.

This clone occurred a few times. The chain recombines TRBV5-1 with TRBJ2-3; 9 nucleotides agree with TRBD2. This CDR3 spans 15 amino acids. Germline CDR1 and CDR2: SGHRS and YFSETQ. V was pared by 0 bases and J by 4 bases, with 3 bases of the junction left unmatched. The CDR3 nucleotides are TGCGCCAGCAGCTTGGGACTAGCGGAGTCAGATACGCAGTATTTT. It is translated as CASSLGLAESDTQYF.

This clone occurred a few times. Germline is not matched at one junction end, which may reflect a read error. The chain has TRBV6-5 and TRBJ2-1, with 14 bases that match TRBD2. This CDR3 has 14 residues. CDR1 and CDR2 from the germline V gene are MNHEY and SVGAGI. The CDR3 coding sequence is TGTGCCAGCTCCGGGACTAGCGGGAGTGGCCCCCGGGTCTTC. Translated, it gives CASSGTSGSGPRVF.

J is TRBJ2-7 and V is TRBV16; D may be TRBD1 (6 bases). This CDR3 contains 14 residues. CDR1 is KGHSY, CDR2 FQNENV, per germline. The V and J ends lost 7 bases and 6 bases respectively, with 19 bases between them. The CDR3 DNA reads as TGTGCCAGCAACGGACAGCCCGGGCTAGGCGAGCAGTACTTC. It is translated as CASNGQPGLGEQYF.

V usage is TRBV9 and J usage is TRBJ2-6; D uncertain. CDR3 size: 17 residues. Germline V lookup: CDR1 SGDLS, CDR2 YYNGEE. Between the trimmed V and J ends, which lost 0 bases and 0 bases, there was a span of 10 bases. The CDR3 here is CASSVVLGSSGANVLTF. The CDR3 region has the DNA TGTGCCAGCAGCGTAGTTCTAGGAAGCTCTGGGGCCAACGTCCTGACTTTC.

The chain recombines TRBV29-1 with TRBJ2-1; 8 bases fit TRBD2. CDR3 length: 16 amino acids. Trimming removed 7 bases from V and 10 bases from J; junction bases left unmatched: 21. CDR1 is SQVTM, CDR2 ANQGSEA, per germline. The CDR3 is CSAVGAYQRGSGEQFF. DNA of the CDR3: TGCAGCGCTGTAGGTGCGTACCAGCGGGGGTCGGGGGAGCAGTTCTTC.

This clone was picked up a small number of times. V usage is TRBV18 and J usage is TRBJ2-1; D is possibly TRBD1 (6 bases). V lost 3 bases and J 8 bases, leaving 11 bases between the germline ends. The CDR3 is 13 amino acids. The V gene's germline CDR1 is KGHSH and CDR2 LQKENI. CDR3 DNA sequence: TGTGCCAGCTCACCGGGGGCGTCCGATGAGCAGTTCTTC. Its protein is CASSPGASDEQFF.

This chain connects TRBV2 to TRBJ2-7; D is perhaps TRBD1 (5 bases). CDR1 is SNHLY, CDR2 FYNNEI, per germline. Trimming cost V 0 bases and J 4 bases, with 13 bases left between them. This CDR3 contains 15 residues. The CDR3, as DNA: TGTGCCAGCAGTGAAGCGCTTACAGGCTCGTACGAGCAGTACTTC. Its protein product is CASSEALTGSYEQYF.

In its sample, this clone was seen a few times. The rearrangement joins TRBV7-2 to TRBJ2-1; 10 bases match TRBD1. The CDR3 runs to 14 residues. V lost 5 bases to trimming and J lost 8 bases; unmatched junction nucleotides: 6. Germline-derived CDR1 and CDR2 are SGHTA and FQGNSA. DNA of the CDR3: TGTGCCAGCAGCGCTCCGGGACAGGGGCATGAGCAGTTCTTC. This gives the protein CASSAPGQGHEQFF.

Only a few counts were recorded for this clone. The V and J genes are TRBV30 and TRBJ1-5, with D perhaps matching TRBD1 (5 bases). CDR3 length: 13 amino acids. V lost 4 bases and J 6 bases, leaving 13 bases between the germline ends. Germline values: CDR1 GTSNPN, CDR2 SVGIG (reference sequence). DNA of the CDR3: TGTGCCTGGAATAAGGGGCAGGGTCAGCCCCAGCATTTT. It yields the protein CAWNKGQGQPQHF.

The gene calls are TRBV5-6 and TRBJ2-3; D is perhaps TRBD2 (6 bases). Trimming took off 2 bases at V and 2 bases at J, with 9 bases between the two ends. From germline, CDR1 is SGHDT and CDR2 YYEEEE. CDR3 size: 14 residues. In DNA form, the CDR3 reads TGTGCCAGCAGCTTCCGCGGGACCACAGATACGCAGTATTTT. Translated: CASSFRGTTDTQYF. The full variable domain, in which reference TRBV5-6 and TRBJ2-3 provide the parts outside the CDR3, is DAGVTQSPTHLIKTRGQQVTLRCSPKSGHDTVSWYQQALGQGPQFIFQYYEEEERQRGNFPDRFSGHQFPNYSSELNVNALLLGDSALYLCASSFRGTTDTQYFGPGTRLTVL.

The chain is built from TRBV6-6 and TRBJ2-3; 8 bases fit TRBD1. From germline, CDR1 is MNHNY and CDR2 SVGAGI (reference sequence). The length of the CDR3 is 15 residues. J lost 4 bases, V lost 6 bases, and 9 bases had no gene match. The CDR3 sequence: CASRGQVSRADTQYF. The CDR3 nucleotides are TGTGCCAGCAGGGGACAGGTCTCGAGGGCAGATACGCAGTATTTT.

This clone was seen more than once but under ten times. This chain joins TRBV6-5 and TRBJ2-7; 11 bases agree with TRBD2. J gave up 2 bases and V 6 bases, and 3 bases lay outside the gene matches. The CDR3 is made up of 14 amino acids. Germline V gene data show CDR1 as MNHEY and CDR2 as SVGAGI. This CDR3 is CASRPLAGAYEQYF. The CDR3 bases are TGTGCCAGCAGACCACTAGCGGGGGCCTACGAGCAGTACTTC.

In this sample, this clone turned up a few times. This chain uses TRBV5-1 with TRBJ1-2; maybe TRBD1 (6 bases). The CDR3 spans 13 residues. V was clipped by 4 bases and J by 7 bases, with 14 bases between them. Looked up from germline, CDR1 is SGHRS and CDR2 is YFSETQ. CDR3 nucleotide sequence: TGCGCCAGCAGCCTCGACAGGATCGGTGGCTACACCTTC. Protein: CASSLDRIGGYTF.

The gene calls are TRBV2 and TRBJ2-5, with a weak D call TRBD2 (6 bases). Trimming left V 7 bases short and J 7 bases short, with 13 bases between. The CDR3 has 12 amino acids. Looked up from germline, CDR1 is SNHLY and CDR2 is FYNNEI. This CDR3 is CASNWEVGTQYF. DNA for the CDR3: TGTGCCAGCAACTGGGAGGTGGGGACCCAGTACTTC.

This clone was found many times. The gene calls are TRBV5-6 and TRBJ1-1; TRBD1 might be the D (5 bases). The CDR3 has 15 amino acids. V gave up 1 base and J gave up 4 bases, with 14 bases separating them. Germline loops: CDR1 SGHDT, CDR2 YYEEEE. CDR3 coding DNA: TGTGCCAGCAGCTTGAGGAACTTGCAGGGCACTGAAGCTTTCTTT. This sequence encodes CASSLRNLQGTEAFF.

This clone came up a few times. The chain is built from TRBV5-6 and TRBJ2-5; D is unresolved. This CDR3 is built from 11 residues. The germline V gene has CDR1 SGHDT and CDR2 YYEEEE. Trimming cost V 1 base and J 7 bases, with 5 bases left between them. The CDR3 DNA sequence: TGTGCCAGCAGCTTGACGGGGACCCAGTACTTC. Translated: CASSLTGTQYF.

V and J are TRBV28 and TRBJ1-2; 7 bases are a match to TRBD1. Germline values: CDR1 MDHEN, CDR2 SYDVKM. Losses at the gene ends were 4 bases for V and 3 bases for J; bases not matched to a gene: 5. This CDR3 comprises 14 residues. The CDR3 is CASSYSTGDYGYTF. The CDR3 DNA reads TGTGCCAGCAGTTACTCTACAGGGGACTATGGCTACACCTTC.

J is TRBJ2-1 and V is TRBV7-9, with 9 positions matching TRBD2. This CDR3 spans 14 amino acids. V shed 4 bases, J shed 9 bases, and the junction held 7 bases outside the gene matches. CDR1 and CDR2 (germline): SEHNR, FQNEAQ (reference sequence). CDR3 coding DNA: TGTGCCAGCAGCTCTAGCGGGGTGGGGATTGAGCAGTTCTTC. Translated, it gives CASSSSGVGIEQFF.

This clone was observed a few times. V and J are TRBV15 and TRBJ2-3; D is uncertain. V lost 4 bases to trimming and J lost 5 bases, with 22 bases between them. The CDR3 has 17 residues. Germline V gives CDR1 LNHNV, CDR2 YYDKDF (reference sequence). The CDR3 bases are TGTGCCACCAGCACTAGGAGAGTGGGTACCCGCCTAGATACGCAGTATTTT. Its translation: CATSTRRVGTRLDTQYF. Using reference TRBV15 and TRBJ2-3 for the parts outside the CDR3, the full variable domain is DAMVIQNPRYQVTQFGKPVTLSCSQTLNHNVMYWYQQKSSQAPKLLFHYYDKDFNNEADTPDNFQSRRPNTSFCFLDIRSPGLGDTAMYLCATSTRRVGTRLDTQYFGPGTRLTVL.

The chain couples TRBV11-2 to TRBJ1-6; TRBD1 matches 9 bases. From germline, CDR1 is SGHAT and CDR2 FQNNGV. CDR3 size: 14 residues. With 4 bases clipped from V and 10 bases from J, the junction kept 5 bases outside the gene matches. The CDR3 nucleotides read TGTGCCAGCAGCTCGGGACAGGGACAATCACCCCTCCACTTT. Protein product: CASSSGQGQSPLHF.

The chain joins TRBV12-5 to TRBJ2-3; the match to TRBD2 covers 13 bases. The V segment lost 7 bases and the J segment 4 bases; nucleotides outside the gene matches: 8. The CDR3 extends over 16 amino acids. Germline CDR1 and CDR2: LGHNT and FRNRAP. The CDR3 region is CASAEGLAGHSDTQYF. The DNA for the CDR3 is TGTGCTAGTGCCGAGGGACTAGCGGGACATTCAGATACGCAGTATTTT.

This clone appeared a few times. The chain uses TRBV7-9 and TRBJ1-1, with D possibly being TRBD1 (6 bases). V lost 5 bases and J 4 bases, leaving 11 bases between the germline ends. This CDR3 contains 13 residues. In germline, CDR1 is SEHNR, CDR2 FQNEAQ (reference sequence). The CDR3: CASSNSGATEAFF. CDR3 nucleotide sequence: TGTGCCAGCAGCAACTCAGGGGCCACTGAAGCTTTCTTT.

The chain is built from TRBV28 and TRBJ2-7; TRBD2 matches 12 bases. Germline trimming cut 4 bases from V and 3 bases from J; bases unmatched to any gene: 4. The CDR3 is made up of 15 amino acids. In germline, CDR1 is MDHEN, CDR2 SYDVKM. The DNA for the CDR3 is TGTGCCAGCAGTTCCCCACTAGCGGGAGGCTACGAGCAGTACTTC. Translation gives CASSSPLAGGYEQYF. Combining the CDR3 with reference TRBV28 and TRBJ2-7 gives the whole variable domain DVKVTQSSRYLVKRTGEKVFLECVQDMDHENMFWYRQDPGLGLRLIYFSYDVKMKEKGDIPEGYSVSREKKERFSLILESASTNQTSMYLCASSSPLAGGYEQYFGPGTRLTVT.

This clone has more than one count but fewer than ten. The CDR3 spells CASSPRQGPTAYNEQFF. As DNA, the CDR3 is TGTGCCAGCAGTCCAAGGCAGGGGCCCACCGCCTACAATGAGCAGTTCTTC. The rearrangement links TRBV28 to TRBJ2-1; D is possibly TRBD1 (6 bases). This CDR3 spans 17 amino acids. In germline, CDR1 is MDHEN, CDR2 SYDVKM. Trimming cost V 5 bases and J 2 bases, with 19 bases left between them.